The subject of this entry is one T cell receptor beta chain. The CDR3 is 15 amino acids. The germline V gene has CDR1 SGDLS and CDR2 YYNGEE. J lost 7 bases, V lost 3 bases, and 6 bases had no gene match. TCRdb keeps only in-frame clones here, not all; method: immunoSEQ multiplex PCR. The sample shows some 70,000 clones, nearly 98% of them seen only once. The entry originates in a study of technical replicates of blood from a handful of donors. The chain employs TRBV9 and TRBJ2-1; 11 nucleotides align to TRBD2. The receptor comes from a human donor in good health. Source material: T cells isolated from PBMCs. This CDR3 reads CASSGSGREINEQFF. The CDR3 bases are TGTGCCAGCAGCGGTAGCGGGAGGGAGATAAATGAGCAGTTCTTC.